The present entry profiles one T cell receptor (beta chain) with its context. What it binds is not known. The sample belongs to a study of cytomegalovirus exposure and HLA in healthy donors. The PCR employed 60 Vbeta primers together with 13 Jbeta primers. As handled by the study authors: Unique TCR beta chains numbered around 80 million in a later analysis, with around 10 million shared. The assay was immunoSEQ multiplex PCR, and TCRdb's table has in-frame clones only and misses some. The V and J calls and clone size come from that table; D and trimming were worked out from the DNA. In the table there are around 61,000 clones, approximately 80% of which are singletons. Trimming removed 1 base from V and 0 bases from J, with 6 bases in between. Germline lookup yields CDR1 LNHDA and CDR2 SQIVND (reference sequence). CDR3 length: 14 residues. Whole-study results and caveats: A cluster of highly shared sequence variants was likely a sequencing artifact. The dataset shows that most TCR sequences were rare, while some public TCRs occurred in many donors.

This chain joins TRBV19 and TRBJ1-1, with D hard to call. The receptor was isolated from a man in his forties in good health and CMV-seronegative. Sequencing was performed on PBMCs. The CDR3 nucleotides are TGTGCCAGTAGTATAGGAGGGATGAACACTGAAGCTTTCTTT. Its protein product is CASSIGGMNTEAFF. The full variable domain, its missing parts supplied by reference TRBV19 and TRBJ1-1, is DGGITQSPKYLFRKEGQNVTLSCEQNLNHDAMYWYRQDPGQGLRLIYYSQIVNDFQKGDIAEGYSVSREKKESFPLTVTSAQKNPTAFYLCASSIGGMNTEAFFGQGTRLTVV.